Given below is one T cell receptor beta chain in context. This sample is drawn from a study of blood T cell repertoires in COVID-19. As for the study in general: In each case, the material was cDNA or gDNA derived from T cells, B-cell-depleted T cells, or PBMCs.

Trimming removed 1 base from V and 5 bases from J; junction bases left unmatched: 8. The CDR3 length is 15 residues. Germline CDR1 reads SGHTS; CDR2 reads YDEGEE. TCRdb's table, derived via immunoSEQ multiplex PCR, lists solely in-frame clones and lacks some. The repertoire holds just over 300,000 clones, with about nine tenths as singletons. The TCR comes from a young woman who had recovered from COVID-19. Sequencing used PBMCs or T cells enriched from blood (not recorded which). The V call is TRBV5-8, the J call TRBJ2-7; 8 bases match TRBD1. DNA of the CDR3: TGTGCCAGCAGCTTGTGGGCAGGGGGCATGGACGAGCAGTACTTC. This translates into CASSLWAGGMDEQYF.